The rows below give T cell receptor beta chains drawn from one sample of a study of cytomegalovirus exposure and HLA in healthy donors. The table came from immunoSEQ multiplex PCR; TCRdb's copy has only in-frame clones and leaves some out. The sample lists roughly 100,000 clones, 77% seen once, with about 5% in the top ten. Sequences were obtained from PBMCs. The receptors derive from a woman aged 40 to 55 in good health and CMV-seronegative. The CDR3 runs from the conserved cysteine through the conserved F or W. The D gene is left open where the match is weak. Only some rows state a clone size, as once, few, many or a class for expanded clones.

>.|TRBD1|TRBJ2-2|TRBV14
TGTGCCAGCAGCTTGGGGACAGGAAACACCGGGGAGCTGTTTTTT
CASSLGTGNTGELFF
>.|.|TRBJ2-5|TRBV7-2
TGTGCCAGCAGCTTAGCCGCGGAAACTAGGGCCCAGTACTTC
CASSLAAETRAQYF
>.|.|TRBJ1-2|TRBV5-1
TGCGCCAGCAGCTTATGGACACCGTCATACGGCTACACCTTC
CASSLWTPSYGYTF
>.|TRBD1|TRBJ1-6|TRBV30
TGTGCCTGGAGTCCGGGACAGGGAAATTCACCCCTCCACTTT
CAWSPGQGNSPLHF
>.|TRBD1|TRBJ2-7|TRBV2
TGTGCCAGCAGCCGGGACAGGGTCGAGCAGTACTTC
CASSRDRVEQYF
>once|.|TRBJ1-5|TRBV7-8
TGTGCCAGCAGCTTAGGAGGCAATCAGTTCCCCCAGCATTTT
CASSLGGNQFPQHF
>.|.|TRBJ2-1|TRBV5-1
TGCGCCAGCAGCACAGATACACCCTACAATGAGCAGTTCTTC
CASSTDTPYNEQFF
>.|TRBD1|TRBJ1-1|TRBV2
TGTGCCAGCGGCGCTGACAGGGGGAATACTGAAGCTTTCTTT
CASGADRGNTEAFF
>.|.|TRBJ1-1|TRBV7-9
TGTGCCAGCAGCTTAGCCGCAGGGTGGGACACTGAAGCTTTCTTT
CASSLAAGWDTEAFF
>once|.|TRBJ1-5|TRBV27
TGTGCCAGCAGTTTATCGGGGAGCGGACAGCCCCAGCATTTT
CASSLSGSGQPQHF
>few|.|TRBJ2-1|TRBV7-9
TGTGCCAGCAGCTCGTACAGGGACTACAATGAGCAGTTCTTC
CASSSYRDYNEQFF
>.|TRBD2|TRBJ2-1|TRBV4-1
TGCGCCAGCAGCCCCGGACCGGGACTAGCGGGGGACAATGAGCAGTTCTTC
CASSPGPGLAGDNEQFF
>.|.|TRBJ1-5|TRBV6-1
TGTGCCAGCAGTGACGGCCCTTACGCCGGGAGCAATCAGCCCCAGCATTTT
CASSDGPYAGSNQPQHF
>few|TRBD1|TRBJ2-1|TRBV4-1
TGCGCCAGCAGCCCAAGGTTCGGGACAGCGTACAATGAGCAGTTCTTC
CASSPRFGTAYNEQFF
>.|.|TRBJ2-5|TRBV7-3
TGTGCCAGCAGCTTAACGAGGGGGATTTTAACATCGGAGACCCAGTACTTC
CASSLTRGILTSETQYF
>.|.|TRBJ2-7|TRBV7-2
TGTGCCAGCAGCTATGGGACTGGCTCCTACGAGCAGTACTTC
CASSYGTGSYEQYF
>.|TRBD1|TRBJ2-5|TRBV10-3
TGTGCCATCAGTGAGTGGGGGACAGGGGAAGAGACCCAGTACTTC
CAISEWGTGEETQYF
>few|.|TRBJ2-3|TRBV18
TGTGCCAGCTCAGTCCAGGGGGGACCTCGAGATACGCAGTATTTT
CASSVQGGPRDTQYF
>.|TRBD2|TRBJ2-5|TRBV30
TGTGCCTGGAGTAGGGGACTACGTGAGACCCAGTACTTC
CAWSRGLRETQYF
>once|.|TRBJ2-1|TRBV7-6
TGTGCCAGCAGTCGCCAAGGGGATGAGCAGTTCTTC
CASSRQGDEQFF
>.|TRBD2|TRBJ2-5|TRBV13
TGTGCCAGCAGCTTGGCTAGCGGACAAGAGACCCAGTACTTC
CASSLASGQETQYF
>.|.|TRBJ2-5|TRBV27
TGTGCCAGCAGTTCCCTTGGCGGAGGGCAAGAGACCCAGTACTTC
CASSSLGGGQETQYF
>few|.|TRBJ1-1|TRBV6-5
TGTGCCAGCAGCTTCAGGGTCCGGACCACTGAAGCTTTCTTT
CASSFRVRTTEAFF
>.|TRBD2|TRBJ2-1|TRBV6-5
TGTGCCAGCACCAAACTAGCGGGGAGTCCTAATGAGCAGTTCTTC
CASTKLAGSPNEQFF
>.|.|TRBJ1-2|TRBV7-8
TGTGCCAGCAGCTTACAGGGGACGGCTGGCTACACCTTC
CASSLQGTAGYTF
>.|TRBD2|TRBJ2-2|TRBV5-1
TGCGCCAGCAGCTTGGCTAGCGGGGGTGTCACCGGGGAGCTGTTTTTT
CASSLASGGVTGELFF
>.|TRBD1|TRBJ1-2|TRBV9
TGTGCCAGCAGCACCACTGTCACCTTCCGGGGACAGGACCGTTATGGCTACACCTTC
CASSTTVTFRGQDRYGYTF
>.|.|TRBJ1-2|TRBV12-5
TGTGCTAGTGCCCTTCTTCACTCGGACAGAGAATATGGCTACACCTTC
CASALLHSDREYGYTF
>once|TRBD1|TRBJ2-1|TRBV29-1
TGCAGCGCAGGGACAGGGGTGTGGGTGCAGTTCTTC
CSAGTGVWVQFF
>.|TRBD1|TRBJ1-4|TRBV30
TGTGCCTGGGGGGACAGGGGTCATGAAAAACTGTTTTTT
CAWGDRGHEKLFF
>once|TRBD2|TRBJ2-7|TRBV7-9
TGTGCCAGCACCCGGGGGGGGAGTAACGAGCAGTACTTC
CASTRGGSNEQYF
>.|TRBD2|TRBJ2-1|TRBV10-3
TGTGCCATCAGGGGGACTAGGGGGGTCAATGAGCAGTTCTTC
CAIRGTRGVNEQFF
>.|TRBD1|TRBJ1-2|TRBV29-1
TGCAGCGCAACAGGGGGCGAGAACTATGGCTACACCTTC
CSATGGENYGYTF
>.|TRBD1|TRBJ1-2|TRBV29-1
TGCAGCGCCGGACAGGACTATGGCTACACCTTC
CSAGQDYGYTF
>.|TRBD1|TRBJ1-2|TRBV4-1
TGCGCCAGCAGCCAAATGCTTCGGGTACAGGGGGGCGGCTATGGCTACACCTTC
CASSQMLRVQGGGYGYTF